The present entry profiles one T cell receptor beta chain with its context. This receptor's antigen is unknown. Within one base of it there is no much larger clone, and no base qualities were kept. The sample comes from a study of radiotherapy plus CTLA-4 blockade in lung cancer (dated by TCRdb to about 2018). Looking at the study overall: Among enrolled patients, approximately 19% had an objective response and approximately 30% reached disease control.

The research as a whole found: The strongest predictors of response were reported to be early dynamic shifts in blood T cell clones along with a rise in serum interferon-beta following radiation. After treatment with radiotherapy and ipilimumab, TCR clones that came from tumors expanded in the peripheral blood.

The study tested focal radiation therapy combined with CTLA-4 blockade (ipilimumab) in patients with chemo-refractory metastatic non-small-cell lung cancer. From the cysteine through the phenylalanine, the CDR3 covers 17 amino acids. Here the CDR3 DNA is all that survives: 51 bases in frame from base 1. The CDR1 and CDR2 encoded by the germline V gene (reference sequence) are MNHEY and SMNVEV. The library was generated by the immunoSEQ multiplex PCR assay. TCRdb limited this immuneACCESS table to in-frame rearrangements with V and J called. A share of clones is missing; checked studies link under half to unresolved V genes, and the rest is unexplained. The sample has approximately 50,000 clones on record, roughly 73% of them singletons. The top ten clonotypes cover roughly 3.5% of the sample.

Sequenced material: peripheral blood, taken from a patient treated with radiotherapy plus ipilimumab. Rearrangement joined TRBV27 to TRBJ2-5; the junction holds 8 bases that match TRBD1. The J call may not be correct, given that the DNA end is closer to TRBJ2-7. The sequence was obtained from a human donor with non-small cell lung cancer who had a complete response to radiotherapy plus ipilimumab. The CDR3 amino acid sequence is: CASSRTGWDHKGHEQYF. The DNA sequence follows: TGTGCCAGCAGCAGGACAGGGTGGGATCATAAGGGCCACGAGCAGTACTTC.